These 14 T cell receptor beta chains were sequenced from one sample in a study of post-analysis software for immune sequencing data. TCR beta cDNA libraries had unique molecular identifiers. TCRdb reprocessed the PCR reads via MiXCR and lists one record per CDR3 protein. The table has roughly 200,000 distinct CDR3 sequences, roughly 28% seen once; the top ten hold roughly 3.4%. These receptors are not linked to any known antigen. The study, taken as a whole, reports: Compared with controls, patients had more of about 5 TRBV segments, including TRBV5-6, TRBV5-1 and TRBV20-1.

The specimen sequenced was blood. The receptors were sampled from a girl aged 2 to 17 with multiple sclerosis.

V is TRBV5-1 and J is TRBJ1-1; D gene ambiguous. Germline-derived CDR1 and CDR2 are SGHRS and YFSETQ. This CDR3 is built from 17 residues. Trimming pared 0 bases from V and 2 bases from J, leaving 17 bases between. This chain's CDR3 is CASSLGRGRGGNTEAFF. CDR3 coding DNA: TGCGCCAGCAGCTTGGGCCGTGGTAGAGGAGGTAACACTGAAGCTTTCTTT.

Details on this clonotype: At one end, the junction sequence differs from germline, possibly due to a read error. This rearrangement joins TRBV3-1 to TRBJ2-6; 7 positions match TRBD2. This CDR3 spans 16 amino acids. Looked up from germline, CDR1 is LGHDT and CDR2 is YNNKEL (reference sequence). The CDR3 sequence: CASSYGGSSGANVRTF. As DNA, the CDR3 is TGTGCCAGCAGCTATGGCGGGAGCTCTGGGGCCAACGTCCGGACTTTC.

V usage is TRBV29-1 and J usage is TRBJ1-5, with 8 bases fitting TRBD1. With 6 bases clipped from V and 4 bases from J, the junction kept 11 bases outside the gene matches. There are 15 residues in the CDR3. Germline V gene sequence: CDR1 SQVTM, CDR2 ANQGSEA. CDR3 nucleotides: TGCAGCGTAACATCTGGACAGGGCTATAATCAGCCCCAGCATTTT. This codes for CSVTSGQGYNQPQHF.

This clonotype has more than one count but fewer than ten. V gene TRBV11-2 combines with J gene TRBJ2-1; D gene unclear. Trimming removed 5 bases at V and 6 bases at J, with 14 bases between. Germline V gene lookup returns CDR1 SGHAT and CDR2 FQNNGV. The CDR3 spans 14 residues. This CDR3 is CASSPGFKTNEQFF. Written as DNA, the CDR3 is TGTGCCAGCAGCCCTGGGTTCAAGACCAATGAGCAGTTCTTC.

The chain carries TRBV15 and TRBJ1-1, with D unresolved. The CDR3 covers 12 residues. From germline, CDR1 is LNHNV and CDR2 YYDKDF (reference sequence). V was shortened by 3 bases and J by 3 bases, with 5 bases between the two germline ends. The CDR3 sequence is CATSRTDTEAFF. The DNA for the CDR3 is TGTGCCACCAGCAGGACCGACACTGAAGCTTTCTTT.

The chain recombines TRBV4-1 with TRBJ2-1, with D possibly TRBD2 on 5 matching bases. CDR1 is MGHRA and CDR2 is YSYEKL in the germline V gene. This CDR3 has 13 amino acids. Trimming cost V 6 bases and J 8 bases, with 14 bases left between them. CDR3 protein: CASSRRQVDEQFF. The DNA of the CDR3 is TGCGCCAGCAGTCGGAGGCAGGTCGATGAGCAGTTCTTC.

The chain joins TRBV7-9 to TRBJ2-5; the D gene is possibly TRBD1 (7 bases). V lost 5 bases and J 0 bases, leaving 22 bases between the germline ends. This CDR3 has 18 residues. Germline CDR1 reads SEHNR; CDR2 reads FQNEAQ (reference sequence). The CDR3 sequence is CASSVPAAGQTYQETQYF. The CDR3 coding sequence is TGTGCCAGCAGCGTTCCTGCTGCGGGACAGACGTACCAAGAGACCCAGTACTTC.

This clonotype was detected many times. The chain couples TRBV5-6 to TRBJ2-5; maybe TRBD1 (5 bases). The CDR3 has 14 residues. Germline V gene sequence: CDR1 SGHDT, CDR2 YYEEEE. V shed 4 bases and J shed 2 bases, with 12 bases lying between them. The CDR3 nucleotides are TGTGCCAGCAGCCGGACACAGATACAAGAGACCCAGTACTTC. Its protein is CASSRTQIQETQYF.

V and J are TRBV25-1 and TRBJ2-6; TRBD2 matches at 14 bases. J was trimmed by 2 bases and V by 5 bases; bases with no gene match: 14. This CDR3 is built from 21 residues. Germline CDR1 reads MGHDK; CDR2 reads SYGVNS. The CDR3 spells CASSPGGLAGVLLAGANVLTF. As DNA, the CDR3 is TGTGCCAGCAGTCCGGGGGGACTAGCGGGAGTTCTGTTAGCTGGGGCCAACGTCCTGACTTTC.

V and J are TRBV29-1 and TRBJ2-2; D remains unclear. The germline V gene encodes CDR1 SQVTM and CDR2 ANQGSEA. With 4 bases removed from V and 1 base from J, the gap between germline ends came to 4 bases. This CDR3 has 12 amino acids. In DNA form, the CDR3 reads TGCAGCGTTGCAGGGAACACCGGGGAGCTGTTTTTT. Its protein is CSVAGNTGELFF.

This clonotype occurred many times. The rearrangement uses TRBV2 and TRBJ2-5; tentatively, D is TRBD1 (5 bases). CDR1 is SNHLY, CDR2 FYNNEI, per germline. V lost 1 base, J lost 13 bases, and 10 bases lay in between. The CDR3 is 11 amino acids. CDR3: CASSEGRVTYF. The CDR3 coding sequence is TGTGCCAGCAGTGAAGGCAGGGTAACGTACTTC.

This clonotype was detected a few times. V usage is TRBV28 and J usage is TRBJ1-5; tentatively, D is TRBD1 (6 bases). The ends were cut back, 2 bases at V and 3 bases at J, with 8 bases in the middle. The CDR3 covers 14 residues. Germline V gene data show CDR1 as MDHEN and CDR2 as SYDVKM. The CDR3 protein is CASSLQGPNQPQHF. CDR3 DNA sequence: TGTGCCAGCAGTTTACAGGGGCCCAATCAGCCCCAGCATTTT. Combining the CDR3 with reference TRBV28 and TRBJ1-5 gives the whole variable domain DVKVTQSSRYLVKRTGEKVFLECVQDMDHENMFWYRQDPGLGLRLIYFSYDVKMKEKGDIPEGYSVSREKKERFSLILESASTNQTSMYLCASSLQGPNQPQHFGDGTRLSIL.

This clonotype was picked up a small number of times. This chain connects TRBV29-1 to TRBJ2-3; D is perhaps TRBD2 (5 bases). The V end lost 5 bases, the J end lost 1 base, and 16 bases lay between the germline ends. The CDR3 loop spans 15 amino acids. The germline gives CDR1 SQVTM, CDR2 ANQGSEA. DNA of the CDR3: TGCAGCGTTAAAAACCAAGAGGGTGGCACAGATACGCAGTATTTT. It specifies CSVKNQEGGTDTQYF.

Note on this clonotype: A much more abundant neighbour one base away suggests this may be a read error. V gene TRBV6-5 combines with J gene TRBJ2-1, with a tentative D call TRBD2 (5 bases). The CDR3 contains 19 residues. The germline CDR1 and CDR2 sequences are MNHEY and SVGAGI. V was pared by 0 bases and J by 3 bases, with 21 bases between. The CDR3 region has the DNA TGTGCCAGCAGTTACTCAGGGAAAACGGGGAGAGGATGCTACAATGAGCAGTTCTTC. This gives the protein CASSYSGKTGRGCYNEQFF.